This T cell receptor (beta chain) originates from a study of response to subunit inactivated influenza vaccine. TCRdb re-analysed the RT-PCR reads in MiXCR, keeping a single row per CDR3 protein. The top ten clones hold 3% of a sample with some 500,000 distinct CDR3 sequences, about 15% of them seen once. This receptor was taken from a man aged 50 to 69 who received an inactivated influenza vaccine. The material was CD4+ T cells sorted from PBMCs, obtained about 24 months after vaccination.

The chain's CDR3 is CSATPSRDEQFF. DNA of the CDR3: TGCAGTGCTACCCCGAGTCGGGATGAGCAGTTCTTC. The J gene is TRBJ2-1, the V gene TRBV20-1, with D unclear. The CDR3 is 12 residues long. V lost 4 bases and J lost 8, with 12 bases in between. Looked up from germline, CDR1 is DFQATT and CDR2 is SNEGSKA (reference sequence).